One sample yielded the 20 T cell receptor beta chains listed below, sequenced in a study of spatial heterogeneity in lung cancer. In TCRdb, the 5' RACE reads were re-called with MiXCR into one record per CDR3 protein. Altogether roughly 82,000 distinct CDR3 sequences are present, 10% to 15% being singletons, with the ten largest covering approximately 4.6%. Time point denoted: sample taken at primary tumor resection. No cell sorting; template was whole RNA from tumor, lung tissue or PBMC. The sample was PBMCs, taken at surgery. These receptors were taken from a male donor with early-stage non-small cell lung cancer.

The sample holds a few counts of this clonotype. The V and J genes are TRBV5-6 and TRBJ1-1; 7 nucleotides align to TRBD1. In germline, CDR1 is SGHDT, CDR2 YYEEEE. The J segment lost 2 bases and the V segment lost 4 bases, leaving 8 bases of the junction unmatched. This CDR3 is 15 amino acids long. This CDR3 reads CASSNTGTANTEAFF. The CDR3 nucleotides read TGTGCCAGCAGCAATACCGGGACAGCCAACACTGAAGCTTTCTTT. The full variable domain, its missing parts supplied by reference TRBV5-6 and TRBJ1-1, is DAGVTQSPTHLIKTRGQQVTLRCSPKSGHDTVSWYQQALGQGPQFIFQYYEEEERQRGNFPDRFSGHQFPNYSSELNVNALLLGDSALYLCASSNTGTANTEAFFGQGTRLTVV.

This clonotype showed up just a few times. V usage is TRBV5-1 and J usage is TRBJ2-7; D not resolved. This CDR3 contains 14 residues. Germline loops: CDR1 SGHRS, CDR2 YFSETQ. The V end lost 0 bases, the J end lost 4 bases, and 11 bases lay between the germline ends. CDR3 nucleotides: TGCGCCAGCAGCTTGGAAGGGCCCGATTACGAGCAGTACTTC. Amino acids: CASSLEGPDYEQYF.

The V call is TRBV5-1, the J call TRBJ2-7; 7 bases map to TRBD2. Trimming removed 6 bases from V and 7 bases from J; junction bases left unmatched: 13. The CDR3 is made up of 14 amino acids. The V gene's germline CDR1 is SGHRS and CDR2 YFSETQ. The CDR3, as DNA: TGCGCCAGCACACGGAGGGAGGGGACTCGGGAGCAGTACTTC. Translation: CASTRREGTREQYF.

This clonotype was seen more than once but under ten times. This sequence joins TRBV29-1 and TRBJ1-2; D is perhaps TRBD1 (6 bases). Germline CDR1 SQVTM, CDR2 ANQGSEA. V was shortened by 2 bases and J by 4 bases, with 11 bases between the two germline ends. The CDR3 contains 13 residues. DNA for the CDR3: TGCAGCGTTGAAAGCAGGGGTGTCTATGGCTACACCTTC. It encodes CSVESRGVYGYTF.

The CDR3 nucleotides are TGTGCCAGCAGCCGACCAATGGACCGGGGTCGGTGGCCCCAGCATTTT. Protein product: CASSRPMDRGRWPQHF. V usage is TRBV6-2 or TRBV6-3 and J usage is TRBJ1-5, with unresolved D. This CDR3 region has 16 residues. With 6 bases removed from V and 9 bases from J, the gap between germline ends came to 24 bases. Germline V gene sequence: CDR1 MNHEY, CDR2 SVGEGT.

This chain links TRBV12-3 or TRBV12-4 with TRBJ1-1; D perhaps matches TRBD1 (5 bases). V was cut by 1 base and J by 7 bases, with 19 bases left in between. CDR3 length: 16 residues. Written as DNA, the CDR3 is TGTGCCAGCAGTTTAGAAGCTATGACGGGGCCCCTTGAAGCTTTCTTT. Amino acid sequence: CASSLEAMTGPLEAFF.

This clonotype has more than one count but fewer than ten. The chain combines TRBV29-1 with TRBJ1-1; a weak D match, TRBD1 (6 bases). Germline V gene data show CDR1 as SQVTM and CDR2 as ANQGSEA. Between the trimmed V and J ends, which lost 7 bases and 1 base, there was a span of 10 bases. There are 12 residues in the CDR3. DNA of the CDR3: TGCAGCGGGGGGCCACCGAACACTGAAGCTTTCTTT. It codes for CSGGPPNTEAFF.

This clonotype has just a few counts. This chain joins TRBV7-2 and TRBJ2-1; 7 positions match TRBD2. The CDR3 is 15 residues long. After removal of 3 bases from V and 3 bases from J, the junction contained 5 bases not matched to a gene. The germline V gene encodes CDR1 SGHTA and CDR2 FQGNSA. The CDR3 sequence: CASSFSGYYYNEQFF. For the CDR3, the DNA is TGTGCCAGCAGCTTTAGCGGGTACTACTACAATGAGCAGTTCTTC.

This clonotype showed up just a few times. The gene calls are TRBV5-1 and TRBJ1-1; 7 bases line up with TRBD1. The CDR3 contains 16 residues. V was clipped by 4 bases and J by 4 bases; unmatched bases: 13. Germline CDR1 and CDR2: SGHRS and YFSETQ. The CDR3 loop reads CASSTRWDSRPTEAFF. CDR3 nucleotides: TGCGCCAGCAGCACACGATGGGACAGCCGGCCCACTGAAGCTTTCTTT.

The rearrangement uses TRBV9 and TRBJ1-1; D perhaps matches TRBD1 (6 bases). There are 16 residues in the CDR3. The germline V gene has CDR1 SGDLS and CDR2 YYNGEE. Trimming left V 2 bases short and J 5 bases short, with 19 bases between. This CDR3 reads CASSVSTSGGQTEAFF. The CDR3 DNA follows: TGTGCCAGCAGCGTCTCAACCTCCGGGGGCCAAACTGAAGCTTTCTTT.

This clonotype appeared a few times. CDR3 sequence (DNA): TGTGCCAGCAGCTTGAGAGTTCCAGAGACCCAGTACTTC. This gives the protein CASSLRVPETQYF. V is TRBV11-1 and J is TRBJ2-5; no firm D call. Germline V CDR1 and CDR2: SGHAT, FQDESV (reference sequence). V lost 3 bases to trimming and J lost 4 bases, with 9 bases between them. The CDR3 sequence is 13 residues long.

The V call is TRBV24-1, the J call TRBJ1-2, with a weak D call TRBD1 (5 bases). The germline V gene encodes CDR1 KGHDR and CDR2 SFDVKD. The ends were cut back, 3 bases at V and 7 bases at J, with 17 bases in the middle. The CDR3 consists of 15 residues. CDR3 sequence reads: CATSDAGTPESGYTF. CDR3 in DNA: TGTGCCACCAGTGATGCCGGGACGCCTGAGAGTGGCTACACCTTC.

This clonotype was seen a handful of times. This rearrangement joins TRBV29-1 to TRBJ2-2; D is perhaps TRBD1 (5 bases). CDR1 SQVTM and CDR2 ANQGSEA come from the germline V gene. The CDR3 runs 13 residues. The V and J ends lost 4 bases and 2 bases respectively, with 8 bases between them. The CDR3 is CSVVGANTGELFF. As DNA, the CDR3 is TGCAGCGTTGTAGGGGCTAACACCGGGGAGCTGTTTTTT.

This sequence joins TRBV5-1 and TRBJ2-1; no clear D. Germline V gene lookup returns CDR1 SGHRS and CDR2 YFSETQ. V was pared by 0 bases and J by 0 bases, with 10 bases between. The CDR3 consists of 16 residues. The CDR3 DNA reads TGCGCCAGCAGCTTGGATGTCGTTATCTCCTACAATGAGCAGTTCTTC. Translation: CASSLDVVISYNEQFF.

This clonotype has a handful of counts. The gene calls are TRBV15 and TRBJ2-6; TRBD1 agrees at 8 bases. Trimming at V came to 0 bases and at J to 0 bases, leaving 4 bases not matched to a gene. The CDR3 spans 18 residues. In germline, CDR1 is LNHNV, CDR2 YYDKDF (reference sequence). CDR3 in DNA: TGTGCCACCAGCAGAGAAGGCAGGGGGCTCTCTGGGGCCAACGTCCTGACTTTC. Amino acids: CATSREGRGLSGANVLTF.

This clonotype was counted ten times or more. The CDR3, as DNA: TGTGCCTGGAGGCCAGGAGGGACAGTAGCTGGCTACACCTTC. Translation gives CAWRPGGTVAGYTF. V usage is TRBV30 and J usage is TRBJ1-2, with TRBD1 identical over 7 bases. The CDR3 is made up of 14 amino acids. Germline V lookup: CDR1 GTSNPN, CDR2 SVGIG (reference sequence). With 3 bases clipped from V and 7 bases from J, the junction kept 11 bases outside the gene matches.

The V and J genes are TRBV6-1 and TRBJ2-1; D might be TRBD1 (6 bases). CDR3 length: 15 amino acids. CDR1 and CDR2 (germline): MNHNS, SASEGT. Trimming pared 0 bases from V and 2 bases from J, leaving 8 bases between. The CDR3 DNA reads TGTGCCAGCAGTGAAGCGGGGGCCCCCTACAATGAGCAGTTCTTC. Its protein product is CASSEAGAPYNEQFF.

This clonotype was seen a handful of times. CDR3 nucleotides: TGCAGTGCTAGGGGACGGGGGGCCGGAGGGGAGCTGTTTTTT. Its translation: CSARGRGAGGELFF. V gene TRBV20-1 combines with J gene TRBJ2-2, with D possibly matching TRBD2 (7 bases). The CDR3 extends over 14 amino acids. Germline V CDR1 and CDR2: DFQATT, SNEGSKA (reference sequence). V dropped 3 bases and J dropped 8 bases, with 16 bases sitting between them.

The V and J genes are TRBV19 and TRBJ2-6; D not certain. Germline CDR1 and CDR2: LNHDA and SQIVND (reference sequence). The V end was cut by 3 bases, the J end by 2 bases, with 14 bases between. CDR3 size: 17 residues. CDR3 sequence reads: CASSMAPISTGANVLTF. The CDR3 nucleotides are TGTGCCAGTAGTATGGCGCCGATTAGCACTGGGGCCAACGTCCTGACTTTC. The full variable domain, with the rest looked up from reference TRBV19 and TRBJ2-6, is DGGITQSPKYLFRKEGQNVTLSCEQNLNHDAMYWYRQDPGQGLRLIYYSQIVNDFQKGDIAEGYSVSREKKESFPLTVTSAQKNPTAFYLCASSMAPISTGANVLTFGAGSRLTVL.

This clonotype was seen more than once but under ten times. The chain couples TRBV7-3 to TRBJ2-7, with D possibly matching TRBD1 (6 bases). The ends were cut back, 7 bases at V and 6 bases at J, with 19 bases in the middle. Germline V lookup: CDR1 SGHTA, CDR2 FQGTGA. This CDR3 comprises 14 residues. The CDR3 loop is CASTLIQGGGEQYF. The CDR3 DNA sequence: TGTGCCAGCACCCTCATACAGGGCGGAGGCGAGCAGTACTTC. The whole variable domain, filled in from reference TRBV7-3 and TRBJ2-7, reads GAGVSQTPSNKVTEKGKYVELRCDPISGHTALYWYRQSLGQGPEFLIYFQGTGAADDSGLPNDRFFAVRPEGSVSTLKIQRTERGDSAVYLCASTLIQGGGEQYFGPGTRLTVT.